The sequence of this TCR beta chain was determined in a study of cytomegalovirus exposure and HLA in healthy donors (dated by TCRdb to 2016 to 2017). With regard to the full study: According to an earlier analysis of 587 of the donors, about 179 million T cells yielded 117 million unique TCR beta sequences and around 300 Gb of sequence data. Alongside the repertoire data, information on donor age, sex, ethnicity and CMV serostatus was compiled. In an earlier analysis of 587 of the donors, high-throughput TCR beta sequencing was used to judge whether each TCR beta V gene segment behaved as functional or pseudogenic. Besides the first cohort of under 700 subjects, a separate validation cohort made up of around 120 different subjects was used. An early release covering 550 to 700 HLA-typed donors comprised approximately 300 gigabases of sequencing data and 85 million or so unique TCR sequences. To predict cytomegalovirus infection status, the study brought together high-throughput TCR immunosequencing, statistical association of individual TCRs with disease status, and machine learning. Roughly five DR-DQ haplotypes were treated as single units for association and clustering because of strong linkage in the cohort. Among the roughly 400 genotyped donors, roughly 80% belonged to the genetic ancestry cluster associated with self-reported Caucasian donors. The T cell repertoires of some 700 subjects were profiled by immunosequencing and related to cytomegalovirus serostatus. A later genetic analysis used genome-wide SNP genotypes for about 60% of the roughly 700 donors, treating that subset as a discovery cohort. Rather than drawing on any new phenotypic data, the later analysis identified candidate immune exposures from TCR beta sequences and the way those sequences occurred across donors. The study aimed to test whether signatures of past pathogen exposure could be identified by cataloging public T cell receptors. A later analysis re-analyzed previously published TCR beta repertoires from roughly 630 donors and added high-resolution HLA genotyping to study TCR occurrence patterns. The number of donors typed differed by locus, with 629-630 for A, B, C, DRB1 and DQB1, more than 500 for DQA1, 600 to 610 for DPA1, and approximately 470 for DPB1. Every repertoire in the discovery cohort had been generated on one and the same sequencing platform. HLA typing included class I and class II loci at four-digit resolution. On average, roughly 250,000 unique TCR beta nucleotide sequences were sequenced per donor among about 400 genotyped donors of the cohort, with roughly 18% of those sequences being non-productive.

The cohort comprised 666 healthy bone marrow donors. Cohort members were all nominally healthy when sampled, although unrecorded immune exposures were likely present. The donor was CMV seronegative and belonged to the group of around 350 seronegative cohort members. Every donor gave a peripheral blood sample, and the peripheral blood mononuclear cells from that sample were used for TCR beta sequencing. Genomic DNA extraction from the blood cell samples was performed with the Qiagen DNeasy Blood Extraction Kit. The CDR1 and CDR2 encoded by the germline V gene are MNHNS and SASEGT. Including cysteine and phenylalanine, the CDR3 has 15 amino acids. CDR3 DNA is the only sequence kept; it has 45 bases, read in frame from the first base. V has 4 bases trimmed and J has 2 bases trimmed; junction bases matching no gene number 4. General study outcomes and caveats: A further reported finding was that TCR beta sequences accurately predicted the HLA-A and HLA-B alleles for most subjects in the first cohort. CMV serostatus was the only immune exposure information available for the cohort. In vitro tests confirmed that a few of the cytomegalovirus-associated TCR beta chains recognize cytomegalovirus antigens. In a later genetic analysis, a missense DCLRE1C variant was associated with V-gene and J-gene trimming of TCR beta chains, and the association was replicated in an independent cohort. The 87-base-pair reads could not distinguish some IMGT-functional V segments, including TRBV6-2 and TRBV6-3, so those segments were excluded. Because counts were too low, about 18 rarely observed V segments, including chromosome 9 orphons, were excluded from the earlier analysis of around 640 of the donors. This cohort had only TCR beta chains sequenced, and the lack of alpha or paired-chain data limited which features could be detected. Cytomegalovirus status was reported to be diagnosed by the classifier with high specificity and sensitivity in both the original and validation cohorts. Most CMV-associated TCR beta chains appeared to be HLA-restricted in a later analysis, and the HLA associations seemed to be driven largely by CMV exposure. According to a later genetic analysis, donors in an Asian-associated ancestry cluster had fewer N-insertions in productive TCRs than the roughly 660-donor mean. In a later analysis, several top co-occurrence clusters were reported to appear linked to parvovirus B19, influenza, CMV and Epstein-Barr virus. Specific HLA alleles were associated with 15,000 to 20,000 TCR beta sequences at a false discovery rate of 0.05 in a later analysis. The authors suggested that the approach could potentially be generalized to other disease states and immunological phenotypes. While some public TCRs were present in many individuals, most TCR sequences turned up only very rarely across donors. Sequencing depth was assumed to be roughly uniform across donors in the presence/absence analyses, though that assumption may not hold. A group of highly shared sequence variants was considered likely to be a technical artifact of the sequencing pipeline. Correlated functional status among segregating V segments might reflect linkage disequilibrium, but an unknown experimental factor could not be ruled out. Because some donors lacked HLA typing at each locus, the association tests relied only on the typed subset. Compared with equally common non-associated chains, HLA-associated TCR beta chains in a later analysis were more clonally expanded and had lower generation probabilities. In a later analysis, TCR association rates were found to vary across HLA loci, with the most associated TCRs seen for DRB1 alleles and the fewest for HLA-C alleles. Assigning TCR associations to individual alleles was difficult when HLA alleles, especially DR and DQ, strongly co-occurred. Broadly in line with IMGT annotations, most TCR beta V segments showed up in productive rearrangements about 87% or about 30% of the time in an earlier analysis of some 590 of the donors. A total of 150 to 200 TCR beta chains were listed by the study as associated with cytomegalovirus.

The protocol used for the library was the immunoSEQ multiplex PCR assay. For the multiplex PCR, a mixture combining 60 forward primers for TCR Vbeta segments and 13 reverse primers for TCR Jbeta segments was used. A multiplex PCR assay on genomic DNA amplified the CDR3 region of rearranged TCR beta genes. The amplified TCR beta libraries were sequenced on the Illumina HiSeq System as 87-base-pair reads. The source study handled its data this way. Across the 500 to 850 repertoires, a later analysis counted roughly 77 million unique TCR beta chains, 9.5 million to 13 million of which were shared by at least two donors. Raw reads were error-corrected and collapsed into unique sequences with a nearest-neighbor algorithm that merged closely related sequences to remove PCR and sequencing errors. To assign V, D and J gene segments, CDR3 sequences were aligned to IMGT reference sequences. For a sequence to be retained, a match of at least six nucleotides was required to both a V gene segment and a J gene segment. A rearrangement counted as productive if the CDR3 had no stop codons and remained in frame with V and J, and every other rearrangement counted as non-productive. CDR3 was defined according to IMGT convention as the region running from the second conserved V-encoded cysteine to the conserved J-encoded phenylalanine. In an earlier analysis of roughly 610 of the donors, sequences lacking an unambiguous match to a single V gene segment were excluded. In an earlier analysis of approximately 610 of the donors, V segments were called functional above 56.7% productive rearrangements and were called segregating when the between-donor standard deviation exceeded 5%. A statistical classification framework was built for diagnosing cytomegalovirus status from the catalog of TCR beta chain sequences. In a later analysis, V and J genes were assigned by comparing TCR nucleotide sequences against IMGT/GENE-DB human TR gene sequences. A later analysis assigned CDR3 sequences and most-parsimonious VDJ recombination scenarios with the TCRdist pipeline. In a later analysis, each TCR beta chain was defined by its CDR3 amino acid sequence together with its V-gene family, and reads without a unique V-gene family were excluded. As a way to deal with suspected cross-contamination and a sequencing artifact, a later analysis dropped hundreds of nucleotide sequences that were highly shared and had low generation probability. For each public chain, a later analysis derived a clonal expansion index from normalized ranks of inferred template counts within each repertoire. In a later analysis, generation probabilities were computed with a VDJ recombination model fitted to out-of-frame rearrangements, and the resulting probabilities were checked against IGoR. In a later analysis, hypergeometric tests were used to score TCR-TCR, TCR-HLA and TCR-CMV co-occurrence, with a repertoire-size bias correction applied to TCR pairs. False discovery rates were estimated in a later analysis by permuting HLA or CMV assignments 20 times. In a later analysis, co-occurring TCRs were grouped using DBSCAN, and TCRdist sequence similarity was added for clustering within HLA-allele-positive subsets. Repertoires with fewer than 30,000 or more than 120,000 public chains were left out of co-occurrence clustering, as were about 5 repertoires with anomalous nucleotide sharing. Not all clones reach the TCRdb copy of this immuneACCESS table, which keeps in-frame sequences only. Checked studies attribute under half of the gap to unresolved V genes and leave the rest unexplained. From that table come the V and J calls and clone size; the DNA was used to work out D and trimming. The sample table shows 95,000 to 100,000 clones, and more than 70% are seen once. The ten most abundant clones make up approximately 3.9% of the sample.

Turning to this clone: Its antigen remains undetermined. Base quality data are lacking; no much larger clone is found one base away.

The sequence derives from a man aged 25 to 45 in good health and CMV-seronegative. The chain employs TRBV6-1 and TRBJ2-7; TRBD2 fits 11 bases in the junction. Sequencing was done on a sample of PBMCs. The encoded CDR3 is CASSGRLAGPYEQYF. The sequence in DNA is TGTGCCAGCAGTGGGCGACTAGCGGGACCCTACGAGCAGTACTTC.